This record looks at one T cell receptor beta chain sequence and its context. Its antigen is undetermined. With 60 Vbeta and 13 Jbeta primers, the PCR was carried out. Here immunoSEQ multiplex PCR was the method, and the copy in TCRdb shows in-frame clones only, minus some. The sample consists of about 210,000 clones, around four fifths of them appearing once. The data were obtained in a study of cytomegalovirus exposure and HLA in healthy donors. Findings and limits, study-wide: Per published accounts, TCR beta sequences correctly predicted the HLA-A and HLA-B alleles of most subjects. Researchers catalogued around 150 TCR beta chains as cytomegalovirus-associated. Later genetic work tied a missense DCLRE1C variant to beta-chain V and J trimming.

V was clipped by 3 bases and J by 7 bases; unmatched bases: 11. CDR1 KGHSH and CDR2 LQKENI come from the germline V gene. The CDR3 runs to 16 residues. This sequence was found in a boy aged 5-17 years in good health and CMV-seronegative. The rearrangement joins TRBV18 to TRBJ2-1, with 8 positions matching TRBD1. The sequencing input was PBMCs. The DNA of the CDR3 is TGTGCCAGCTCACCGATAGGGACAGGTAGAGGGAATGAGCAGTTCTTC. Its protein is CASSPIGTGRGNEQFF.